These 2 T cell receptor beta chains share one sample of origin, sequenced in a study of cytomegalovirus exposure and HLA in healthy donors. Primers included in the PCR were 60 Vbeta and 13 Jbeta primers. Clones were sequenced by immunoSEQ multiplex PCR, and TCRdb holds only the in-frame ones, with some missing. The table shows about 150,000 clones, with 76% occurring only once. Sequencing was done on a sample of PBMCs. These receptors were collected from a male donor in good health and CMV-seronegative.

This clone was recorded once. The chain recombines TRBV6-6 with TRBJ1-5, with TRBD1 matching over 8 bases. The J segment lost 11 bases and the V segment lost 5 bases, leaving 5 bases of the junction unmatched. CDR3 length: 12 residues. Per the germline V gene, CDR1 is MNHNY and CDR2 is SVGAGI (reference sequence). In nucleotides, the CDR3 is TGTGCCAGCAGTCAACCGACAGGGGCCCAGCATTTT. It encodes CASSQPTGAQHF.

The chain links TRBV28 to TRBJ2-1, with 7 bases identical to TRBD1. J was trimmed by 7 bases and V by 9 bases; bases with no gene match: 6. CDR3 length: 12 amino acids. Germline V gene sequence: CDR1 MDHEN, CDR2 SYDVKM. The CDR3 region has the DNA TGTGCCAGTACTACAGGGGCGAATGAGCAGTTCTTC. Protein sequence: CASTTGANEQFF.